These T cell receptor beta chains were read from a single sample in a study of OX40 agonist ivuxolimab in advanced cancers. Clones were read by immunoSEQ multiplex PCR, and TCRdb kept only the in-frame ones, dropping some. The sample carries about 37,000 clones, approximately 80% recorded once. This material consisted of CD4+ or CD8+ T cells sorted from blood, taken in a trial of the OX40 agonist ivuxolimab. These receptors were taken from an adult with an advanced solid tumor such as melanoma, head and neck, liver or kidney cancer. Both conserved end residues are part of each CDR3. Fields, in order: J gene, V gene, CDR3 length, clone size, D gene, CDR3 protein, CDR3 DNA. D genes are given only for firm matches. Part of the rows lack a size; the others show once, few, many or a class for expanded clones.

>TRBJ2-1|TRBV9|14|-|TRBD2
CASGREGLYNEQFF
TGTGCCAGCGGGCGGGAGGGCCTCTACAATGAGCAGTTCTTC
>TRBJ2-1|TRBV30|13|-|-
CAWSSGRDNEQFF
TGTGCCTGGAGTTCCGGCAGGGACAATGAGCAGTTCTTC
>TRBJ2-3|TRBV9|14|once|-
CASSDLGSTDTQYF
TGTGCCAGCAGCGACTTGGGCAGCACAGATACGCAGTATTTT
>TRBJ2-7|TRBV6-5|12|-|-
CASSPLAALIGF
TGTGCCAGCAGCCCCCTAGCAGCCCTAATAGGGTTC
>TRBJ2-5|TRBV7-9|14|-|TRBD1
CASSIGTGQETQYF
TGTGCCAGCAGCATTGGGACAGGACAAGAGACCCAGTACTTC
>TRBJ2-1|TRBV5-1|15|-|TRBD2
CASSLGGGRDNEQFF
TGCGCCAGCAGCTTGGGGGGCGGGAGGGACAATGAGCAGTTCTTC
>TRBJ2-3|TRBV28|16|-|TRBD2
CASSWILAGPTDTQYF
TGTGCCAGCAGTTGGATACTAGCGGGACCCACAGATACGCAGTATTTT
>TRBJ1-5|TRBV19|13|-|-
CASTPGSNQPQHF
TGTGCCAGTACCCCAGGCTCTAATCAGCCCCAGCATTTT
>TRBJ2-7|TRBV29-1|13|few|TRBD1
CSIRTGSDYEQYF
TGCAGCATTAGGACAGGGTCGGATTACGAGCAGTACTTC
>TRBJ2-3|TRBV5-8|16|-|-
CASSGGGRGELDTQYF
TGTGCCAGCAGCGGGGGGGGCCGTGGAGAATTAGATACGCAGTATTTT
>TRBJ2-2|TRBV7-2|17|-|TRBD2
CASSSHRTSGNTGELFF
TGTGCCAGCAGCTCCCACAGGACTAGCGGGAACACCGGGGAGCTGTTTTTT
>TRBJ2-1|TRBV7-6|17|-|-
CASSLVWRGTEYNEQFF
TGTGCCAGCAGCTTAGTCTGGAGGGGGACGGAGTACAATGAGCAGTTCTTC
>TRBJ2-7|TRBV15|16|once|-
CATSREGGNRDGIEYF
TGTGCCACCAGCAGAGAAGGGGGGAATCGGGACGGGATCGAGTACTTC
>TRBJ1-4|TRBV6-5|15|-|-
CASSYGGVMGEKLFF
TGTGCCAGCAGTTACGGAGGGGTAATGGGTGAAAAACTGTTTTTT
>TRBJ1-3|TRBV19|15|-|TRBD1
CASSIGPGQGYTIYF
TGTGCCAGTAGTATTGGACCGGGACAGGGTTACACCATATATTTT
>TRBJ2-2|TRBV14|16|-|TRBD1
CASSQVGGANTGELFF
TGTGCCAGCAGCCAAGTAGGGGGCGCGAACACCGGGGAGCTGTTTTTT
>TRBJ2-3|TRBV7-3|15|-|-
CASSLTSHEADTQYF
TGTGCCAGCAGCTTAACCAGTCACGAAGCAGATACGCAGTATTTT
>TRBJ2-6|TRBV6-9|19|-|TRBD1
CANPNRGQAPDSGANVLTF
TGTGCCAACCCGAACCGCGGACAGGCACCCGACTCTGGGGCCAACGTCCTGACTTTC
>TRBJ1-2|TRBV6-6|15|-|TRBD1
CASSYLGQGSNGYTF
TGTGCCAGCAGTTACCTTGGACAGGGTTCGAATGGCTACACCTTC
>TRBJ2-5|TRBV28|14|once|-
CASQTPGSQETQYF
TGTGCCAGTCAGACGCCGGGATCGCAAGAGACCCAGTACTTC
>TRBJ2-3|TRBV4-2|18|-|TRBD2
CASSQDLSAGLSTDTQYF
TGTGCCAGCAGCCAGGACCTTTCAGCGGGACTTAGCACAGATACGCAGTATTTT
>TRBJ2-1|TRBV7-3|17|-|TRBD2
CASSSSPTSGNTNEQFF
TGTGCCAGCAGCTCGAGCCCAACTAGCGGGAATACCAATGAGCAGTTCTTC
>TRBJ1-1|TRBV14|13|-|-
CASSRSKNTEAFF
TGTGCCAGCAGCCGGAGTAAGAACACTGAAGCTTTCTTT
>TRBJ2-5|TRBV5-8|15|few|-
CASSMVVASRWTQYF
TGTGCCAGCAGTATGGTCGTGGCTTCCCGGTGGACCCAGTACTTC
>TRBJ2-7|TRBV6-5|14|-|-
CASTSGTAPYEQYF
TGTGCCAGCACCTCCGGGACGGCCCCCTACGAGCAGTACTTC
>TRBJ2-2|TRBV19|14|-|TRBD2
CASSFSGGTGELFF
TGTGCCAGTAGTTTTAGCGGGGGCACCGGGGAGCTGTTTTTT
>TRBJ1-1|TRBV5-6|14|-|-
CASSQGPQSTEAFF
TGTGCCAGCAGCCAGGGACCGCAGAGCACTGAAGCTTTCTTT
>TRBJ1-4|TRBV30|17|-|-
CAWSDKTRTATNEKLFF
TGTGCCTGGAGTGACAAAACGAGGACAGCAACTAATGAAAAACTGTTTTTT
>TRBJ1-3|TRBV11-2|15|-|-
CASSHNGVSGNTIYF
TGTGCCAGCAGCCACAACGGGGTCTCTGGAAACACCATATATTTT
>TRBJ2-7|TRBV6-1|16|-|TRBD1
CASSEWGDRVAYEQYF
TGTGCCAGCAGTGAATGGGGGGACAGGGTTGCCTACGAGCAGTACTTC
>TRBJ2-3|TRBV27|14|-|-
CASKVQGPTDTQYF
TGTGCCAGCAAGGTCCAGGGCCCCACAGATACGCAGTATTTT
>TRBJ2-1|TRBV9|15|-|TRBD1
CASSGQGAPYNEQFF
TGTGCCAGCAGCGGACAGGGGGCCCCCTACAATGAGCAGTTCTTC
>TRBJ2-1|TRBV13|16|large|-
CASSSGSEGRGDEQFF
TGTGCCAGCAGCTCGGGAAGCGAGGGCCGCGGGGATGAGCAGTTCTTC
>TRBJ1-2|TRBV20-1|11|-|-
CSAPYGYGYTF
TGCAGTGCCCCCTATGGATATGGCTACACCTTC
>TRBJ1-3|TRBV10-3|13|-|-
CAISETNGNTIYF
TGTGCCATCAGCGAAACTAATGGAAACACCATATATTTT
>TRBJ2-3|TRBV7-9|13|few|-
CASSPPFTDTQYF
TGTGCCAGCAGCCCACCCTTCACAGATACGCAGTATTTT
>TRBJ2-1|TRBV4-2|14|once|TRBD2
CASSWAGDGNEQFF
TGTGCCAGCAGTTGGGCGGGAGACGGAAATGAGCAGTTCTTC
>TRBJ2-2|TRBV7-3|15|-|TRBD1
CASSLAGQGIGELFF
TGTGCCAGCAGCTTAGCGGGACAGGGGATCGGGGAGCTGTTTTTT
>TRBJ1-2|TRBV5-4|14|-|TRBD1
CASSPRQGKDGYTF
TGTGCCAGCAGCCCTCGACAGGGCAAGGATGGCTACACCTTC
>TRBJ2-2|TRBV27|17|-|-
CASSQKGGGANTGELFF
TGTGCCAGCAGTCAGAAAGGGGGAGGCGCGAACACCGGGGAGCTGTTTTTT
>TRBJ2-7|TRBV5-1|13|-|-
CASSFEEGAAQYF
TGCGCCAGCAGCTTCGAGGAGGGGGCTGCGCAGTACTTC
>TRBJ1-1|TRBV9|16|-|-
CASSVDGGTVGTEAFF
TGTGCCAGCAGCGTAGATGGAGGGACGGTCGGCACTGAAGCTTTCTTT
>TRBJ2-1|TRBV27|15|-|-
CASSLAASSYNEQFF
TGTGCCAGCAGTTTAGCGGCATCCTCCTACAATGAGCAGTTCTTC
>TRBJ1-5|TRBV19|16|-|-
CASRNPTEFSNQPQHF
TGTGCCAGTAGAAACCCGACAGAATTTAGCAATCAGCCCCAGCATTTT
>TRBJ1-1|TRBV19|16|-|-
CASSKTRAILNTEAFF
TGTGCCAGTAGTAAAACACGGGCGATCTTGAACACTGAAGCTTTCTTT
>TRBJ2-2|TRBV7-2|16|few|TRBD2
CASSLVASGVGGELFF
TGTGCCAGCAGCTTAGTGGCTAGCGGGGTAGGCGGGGAGCTGTTTTTT
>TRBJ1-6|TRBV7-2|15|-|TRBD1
CASSPWGQGNSPLHF
TGTGCCAGCAGCCCTTGGGGACAGGGAAATTCACCCCTCCACTTT
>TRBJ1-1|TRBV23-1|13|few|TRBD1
CASLTGRNTEAFF
TGCGCCAGCCTGACAGGGAGGAACACTGAAGCTTTCTTT
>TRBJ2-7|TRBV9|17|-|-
CASSVGVRLDYSYEQYF
TGTGCCAGCAGCGTAGGTGTAAGGTTAGATTATTCCTACGAGCAGTACTTC
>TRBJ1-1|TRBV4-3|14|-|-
CASSQGSPGTEAFF
TGCGCCAGCAGCCAAGGGTCTCCTGGGACTGAAGCTTTCTTT
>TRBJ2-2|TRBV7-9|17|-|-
CASRAPRGGVITGELFF
TGTGCCAGCAGGGCCCCTCGAGGGGGAGTCATCACCGGGGAGCTGTTTTTT
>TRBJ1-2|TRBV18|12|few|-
CASSPNRDGYTF
TGTGCCAGCTCACCAAATCGAGATGGCTACACCTTC